This passage covers 6 T cell receptor beta chains from one sample sequenced in a study of cytomegalovirus exposure and HLA in healthy donors. Both 60 Vbeta primers and 13 Jbeta primers went into the PCR. Clones were sequenced by immunoSEQ multiplex PCR, and TCRdb holds only the in-frame ones, with some missing. The table records about 130,000 clones, approximately 80% of them present only once. The specimen sequenced was PBMCs. The receptors here all came from a female donor in good health and CMV-seropositive.

The table lists this clone with a count of one. The chain carries TRBV4-1 and TRBJ2-7; D not resolved. The CDR3 spans 14 residues. The V end lost 1 base, the J end lost 2 bases, and 9 bases lay between the germline ends. From germline, CDR1 is MGHRA and CDR2 YSYEKL. The CDR3 sequence is CASSQVPLAYEQYF. In DNA form, the CDR3 reads TGCGCCAGCAGCCAAGTACCATTAGCCTACGAGCAGTACTTC.

V usage is TRBV9 and J usage is TRBJ2-3; a weak D match, TRBD2 (6 bases). Germline V CDR1 and CDR2: SGDLS, YYNGEE. Between the trimmed V and J ends, which lost 0 bases and 3 bases, there was a span of 14 bases. The CDR3 runs to 16 residues. The CDR3 here is CASSVVAGLGTDTQYF. The CDR3 coding sequence is TGTGCCAGCAGCGTAGTGGCGGGGTTGGGGACAGATACGCAGTATTTT.

V is TRBV4-1 and J is TRBJ2-1; possibly TRBD1 for D (6 bases). Germline V lookup: CDR1 MGHRA, CDR2 YSYEKL. The CDR3 has 16 amino acids. Between the trimmed V and J ends, which lost 0 bases and 0 bases, there was a span of 9 bases. The CDR3 sequence: CASSQDTGSSYNEQFF. CDR3 nucleotides: TGCGCCAGCAGCCAAGACACAGGGTCCTCCTACAATGAGCAGTTCTTC.

The rearrangement links TRBV27 to TRBJ1-1; no definite D call. V lost 2 bases, J lost 4 bases, and 14 bases lay in between. The CDR3 consists of 15 residues. The germline V gene has CDR1 MNHEY and CDR2 SMNVEV (reference sequence). CDR3 residues: CASSLDALAGTEAFF. In DNA form, the CDR3 reads TGTGCCAGCAGTTTAGACGCACTTGCGGGCACTGAAGCTTTCTTT.

V is TRBV4-1 and J is TRBJ2-3; D perhaps matches TRBD1 (5 bases). Looked up from germline, CDR1 is MGHRA and CDR2 is YSYEKL. Trimming pared 2 bases from V and 8 bases from J, leaving 14 bases between. The CDR3 length is 14 residues. The CDR3 DNA follows: TGCGCCAGCAGCCAACCTACTGGTCAGGGTACGCAGTATTTT. It yields the protein CASSQPTGQGTQYF.

This clone appeared once. V and J are TRBV19 and TRBJ2-3; 9 bases map to TRBD2. This CDR3 spans 17 amino acids. The V and J ends lost 6 bases and 3 bases, in that order; junction bases with no gene match: 13. Germline V CDR1 and CDR2: LNHDA, SQIVND (reference sequence). CDR3 sequence: CASRLAGAGLQTDTQYF. The CDR3 DNA reads as TGTGCCAGTAGATTAGCGGGGGCCGGACTACAAACAGATACGCAGTATTTT.